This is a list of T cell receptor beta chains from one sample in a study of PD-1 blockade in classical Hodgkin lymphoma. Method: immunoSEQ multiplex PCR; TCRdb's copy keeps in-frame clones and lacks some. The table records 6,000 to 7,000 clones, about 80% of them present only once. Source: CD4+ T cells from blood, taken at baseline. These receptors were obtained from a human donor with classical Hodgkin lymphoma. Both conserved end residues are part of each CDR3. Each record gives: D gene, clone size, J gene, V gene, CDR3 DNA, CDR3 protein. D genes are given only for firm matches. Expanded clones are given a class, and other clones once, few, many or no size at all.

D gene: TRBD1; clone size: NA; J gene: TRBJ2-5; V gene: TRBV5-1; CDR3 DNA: TGCGCCAGCAGCTCCGGGACAGGGTTTATGGAGCAGTACTTC; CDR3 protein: CASSSGTGFMEQYF
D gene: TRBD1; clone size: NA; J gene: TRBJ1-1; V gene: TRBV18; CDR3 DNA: TGTGCCAGCTCACCACCCGGACAGGGGAATTTTGGTCCGACTGAAGCTTTCTTT; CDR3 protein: CASSPPGQGNFGPTEAFF
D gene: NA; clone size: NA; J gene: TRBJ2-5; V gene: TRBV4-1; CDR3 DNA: TGCGCCAGCAGCCAAGGGGGGTGGGAGACCCAGTACTTC; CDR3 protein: CASSQGGWETQYF
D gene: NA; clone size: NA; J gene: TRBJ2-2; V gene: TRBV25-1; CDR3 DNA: TGTGCCAGCAGTATGGGGGATAACACCGGGGAGCTGTTTTTT; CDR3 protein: CASSMGDNTGELFF
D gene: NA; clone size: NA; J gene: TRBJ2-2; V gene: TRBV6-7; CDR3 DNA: TGTGTTGAGGGGGTTGACACCGGGGAGCTGTTTTTT; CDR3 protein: CVEGVDTGELFF
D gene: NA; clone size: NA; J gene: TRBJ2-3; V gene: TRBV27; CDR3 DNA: TGTGCCAGCAGTTTAAAGTGGGAGTGGAGCACAGATACGCAGTATTTT; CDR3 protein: CASSLKWEWSTDTQYF
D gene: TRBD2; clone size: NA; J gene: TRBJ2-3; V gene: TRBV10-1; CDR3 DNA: TGCGCCAGCAGTGACGGGACTAGCGGGAGCTGGATCACAGATACGCAGTATTTT; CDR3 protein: CASSDGTSGSWITDTQYF
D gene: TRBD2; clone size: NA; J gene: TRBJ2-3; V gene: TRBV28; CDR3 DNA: TGTGCCAGCAGTTTCTCCGGACTAGCGGCGGGGGGACTCACAGATACGCAGTATTTT; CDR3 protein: CASSFSGLAAGGLTDTQYF
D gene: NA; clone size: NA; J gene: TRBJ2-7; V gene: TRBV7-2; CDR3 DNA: TGTGCCAGCAGCTTATGGGCAGCTACCTACGAGCAGTACTTC; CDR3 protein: CASSLWAATYEQYF
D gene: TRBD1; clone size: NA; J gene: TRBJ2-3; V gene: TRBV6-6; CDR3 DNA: TGTGCCAGCAGTTACAGCCAGGGGGCTAGCACAGATACGCAGTATTTT; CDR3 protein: CASSYSQGASTDTQYF
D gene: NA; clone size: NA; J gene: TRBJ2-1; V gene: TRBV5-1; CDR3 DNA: TGCGCCAGCAGCGGGGCGGAGGTCCGGGCTGAGCAGTTCTTC; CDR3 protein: CASSGAEVRAEQFF
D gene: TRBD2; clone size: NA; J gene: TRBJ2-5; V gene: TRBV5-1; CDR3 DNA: TGCGCCAGCAGCGCCACTAGCGGCGAACAAGAGACCCAGTACTTC; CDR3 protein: CASSATSGEQETQYF
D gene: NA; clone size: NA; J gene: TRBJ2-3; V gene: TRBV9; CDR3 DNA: TGTGCCAGCAGCGTAGGGAATGCGGCAGATACGCAGTATTTT; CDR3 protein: CASSVGNAADTQYF
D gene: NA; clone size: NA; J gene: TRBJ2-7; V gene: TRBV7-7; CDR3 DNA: TGTGCCAGCAGCCCTCCGGGACATCCTAATCGTGACTACGAGCAGTACTTC; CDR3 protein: CASSPPGHPNRDYEQYF
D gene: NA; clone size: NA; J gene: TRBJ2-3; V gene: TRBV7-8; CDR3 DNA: TGTGCCAGCAGCTTAACTGACACAGATACGCAGTATTTT; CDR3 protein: CASSLTDTDTQYF
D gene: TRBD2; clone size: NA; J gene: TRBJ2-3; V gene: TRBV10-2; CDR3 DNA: TGCGCCAGCAGTGATCCTAGCGGGATCACAGATACGCAGTATTTT; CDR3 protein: CASSDPSGITDTQYF
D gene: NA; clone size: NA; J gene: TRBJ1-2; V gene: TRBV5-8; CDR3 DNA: TGTGCCAGCACCTATCCCGACGTCTATGGCTACACCTTC; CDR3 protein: CASTYPDVYGYTF
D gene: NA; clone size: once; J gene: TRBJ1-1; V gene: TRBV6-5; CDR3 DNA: TGTGCCGGACGCACGAACACTGAAGCTTTCTTT; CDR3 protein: CAGRTNTEAFF
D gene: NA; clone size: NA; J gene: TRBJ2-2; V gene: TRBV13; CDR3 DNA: TGTGCCAGCAGCTCCGGGACTCTCAACACCGGGGAGCTGTTTTTT; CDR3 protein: CASSSGTLNTGELFF
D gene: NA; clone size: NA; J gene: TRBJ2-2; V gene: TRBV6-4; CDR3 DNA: TGTGCCAGCAGTCTGGAAGGGGGCGGGGAGCTGTTTTTT; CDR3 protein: CASSLEGGGELFF
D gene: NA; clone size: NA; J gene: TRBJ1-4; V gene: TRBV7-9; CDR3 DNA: TGTGCCAGCAGCTTGGACAGAGCAACTAATGAAAAACTGTTTTTT; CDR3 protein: CASSLDRATNEKLFF
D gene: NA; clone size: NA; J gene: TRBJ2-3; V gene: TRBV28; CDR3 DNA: TGTGCCAGCAGTTTATTGTCAGATACGCAGTATTTT; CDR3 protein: CASSLLSDTQYF
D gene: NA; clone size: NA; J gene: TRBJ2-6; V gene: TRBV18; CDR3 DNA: TGTGCCAGCTCACCACAACCACCTGGGGCCAACGTCCTGACTTTC; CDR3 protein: CASSPQPPGANVLTF
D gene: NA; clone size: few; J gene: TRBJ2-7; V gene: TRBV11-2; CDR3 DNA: TGTGCCAGCAGCTTTACGGAGCCCTACGAGCAGTACTTC; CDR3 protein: CASSFTEPYEQYF
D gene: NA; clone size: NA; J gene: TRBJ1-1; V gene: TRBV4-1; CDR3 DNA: TGCGCCAGCAGCCAAGATTACGGAGGCACTGAAGCTTTCTTT; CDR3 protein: CASSQDYGGTEAFF
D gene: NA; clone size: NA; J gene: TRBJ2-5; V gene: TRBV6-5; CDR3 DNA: TGTGCCAGCAGTTACTCGACAGTGAAGGGAGTGGAGACCCAGTACTTC; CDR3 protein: CASSYSTVKGVETQYF
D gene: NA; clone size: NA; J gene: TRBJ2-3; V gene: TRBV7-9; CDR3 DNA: TGTGCCAGCAGCTTAAGCCGTATTCAAGCAGATACGCAGTATTTT; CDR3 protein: CASSLSRIQADTQYF
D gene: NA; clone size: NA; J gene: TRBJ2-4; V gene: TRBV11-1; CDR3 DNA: TGTGCCAGCAGCTTTTTCGGGGAGAACATTCAGTACTTC; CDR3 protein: CASSFFGENIQYF
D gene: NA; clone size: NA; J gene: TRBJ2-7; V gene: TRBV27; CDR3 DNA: TGTGCCAGCAGTTTGGTTTTTGGGATCCCGAGCCGATACGAGCAGTACTTC; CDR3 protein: CASSLVFGIPSRYEQYF
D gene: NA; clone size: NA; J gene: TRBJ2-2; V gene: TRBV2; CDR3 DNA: TGTGCCAGCAGTGGATACAGGGCCGGGGAGCTGTTTTTT; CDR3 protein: CASSGYRAGELFF
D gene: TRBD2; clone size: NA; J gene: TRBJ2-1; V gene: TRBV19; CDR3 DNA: TGTGCCAGTAGTATAATACGTACTAGCGGGGGGAGGGAGCAGTTCTTC; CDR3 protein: CASSIIRTSGGREQFF
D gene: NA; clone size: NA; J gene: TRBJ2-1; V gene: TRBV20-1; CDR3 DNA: TGCAGTGGGAGCTCCTACAATGAGCAGTTCTTC; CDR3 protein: CSGSSYNEQFF
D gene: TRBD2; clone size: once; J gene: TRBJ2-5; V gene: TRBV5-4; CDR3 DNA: TGTGCCAGCAGCTTTCTTGGGCTAGCGGGAGTCGGAGAGACCCAGTACTTC; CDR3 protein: CASSFLGLAGVGETQYF
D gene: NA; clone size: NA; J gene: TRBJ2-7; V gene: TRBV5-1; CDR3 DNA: TGCGCCAGCAGCTTGGTAGCCACCTGGACTGGTGAGCAGTACTTC; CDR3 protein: CASSLVATWTGEQYF
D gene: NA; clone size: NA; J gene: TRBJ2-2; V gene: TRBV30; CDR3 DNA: TGTGCCTGGAGCCGGGGGACCACAACCGGGGAGCTGTTTTTT; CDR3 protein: CAWSRGTTTGELFF
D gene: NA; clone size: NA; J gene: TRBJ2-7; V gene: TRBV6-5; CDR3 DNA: TGTGCCAGCAGTGGGGACCTGCAGAGCTCCTACGAGCAGTACTTC; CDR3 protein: CASSGDLQSSYEQYF
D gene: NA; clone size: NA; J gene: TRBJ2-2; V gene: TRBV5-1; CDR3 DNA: TGCGCCAGCAGCTTGGGCGGGCTGACCGGGGAGCTGTTTTTT; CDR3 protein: CASSLGGLTGELFF
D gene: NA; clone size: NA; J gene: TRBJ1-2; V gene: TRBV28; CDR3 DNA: TGTGCCAGCAGTTTGGATGCGGGGCGTCGCTATGGCTACACCTTC; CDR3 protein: CASSLDAGRRYGYTF
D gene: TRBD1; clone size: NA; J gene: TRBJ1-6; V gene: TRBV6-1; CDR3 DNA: TGTGCCAGCAGTGTCCGGGGACAGGGGTCGAAGGCCGTTTCACCCCTCCACTTT; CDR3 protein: CASSVRGQGSKAVSPLHF
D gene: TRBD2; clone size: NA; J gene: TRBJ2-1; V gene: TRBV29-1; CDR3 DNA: TGCAGCGTTGCGGGAGGGATTGAGCAGTTCTTC; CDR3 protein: CSVAGGIEQFF
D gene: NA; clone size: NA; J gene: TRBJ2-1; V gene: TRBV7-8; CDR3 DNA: TGTGCCAGCAGCTTAACAGGATACTCCCTCTATGATGAGCAGTTCTTC; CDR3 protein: CASSLTGYSLYDEQFF
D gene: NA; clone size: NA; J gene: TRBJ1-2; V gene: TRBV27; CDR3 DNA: TGTGCCAGCAGTTTAGGTGGGGGCTATGGCTACACCTTC; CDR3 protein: CASSLGGGYGYTF
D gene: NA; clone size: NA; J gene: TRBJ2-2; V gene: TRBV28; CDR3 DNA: TGTGCCAGCAGTTTTTGGGGAAACACCGGGGAGCTGTTTTTT; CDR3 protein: CASSFWGNTGELFF
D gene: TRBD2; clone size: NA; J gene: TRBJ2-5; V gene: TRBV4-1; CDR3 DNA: TGCGCCAGCAGCCAAGGACTAGCCCCAGAGACCCAGTACTTC; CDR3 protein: CASSQGLAPETQYF
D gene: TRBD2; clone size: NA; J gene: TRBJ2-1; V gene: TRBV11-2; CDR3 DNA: TGTGCCAGCAGGCGTCCGGGACTAGCCTACAATGAGCAGTTCTTC; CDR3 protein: CASRRPGLAYNEQFF